A single sample is the source of the 18 T cell receptor beta chains below, sequenced in a study of T cell responses to AZD1222 COVID-19 vaccine. Measured with immunoSEQ multiplex PCR; TCRdb has only the in-frame clones, and not every one. The sample has 90,000 to 120,000 clones, roughly 90% seen once; the top ten hold 1.2%. The specimen was peripheral blood, collected on day 0 of AZD1222 vaccination. These receptors were obtained from an adult in good health.

As regards this clone: With a much larger clone just one base away, this may be a read error. The CDR3 is CASSDRVNSPLHF. In nucleotides, the CDR3 is TGTGCCAGCAGTGACAGGGTTAATTCACCCCTCCACTTT. J is TRBJ1-6 and V is TRBV27; 7 bases match TRBD1. This CDR3 has 13 residues. CDR1 and CDR2 (germline): MNHEY, SMNVEV (reference sequence). The trim removed 5 bases at V and 6 bases at J, leaving 1 base unmatched.

The V and J genes are TRBV27 and TRBJ2-7; tentatively, D is TRBD2 (5 bases). Per the germline V gene, CDR1 is MNHEY and CDR2 is SMNVEV (reference sequence). V dropped 3 bases and J dropped 2 bases, with 14 bases sitting between them. This CDR3 contains 15 residues. The DNA of the CDR3 is TGTGCCAGCAGTTTTTTCTGGGGAGTGCCCTACGAGCAGTACTTC. It specifies CASSFFWGVPYEQYF.

The chain joins TRBV15 to TRBJ2-7, with D possibly matching TRBD2 (6 bases). The CDR3 consists of 16 residues. Trimming took 4 bases from V and 1 from J, leaving 17 bases between them. Germline CDR1 reads LNHNV; CDR2 reads YYDKDF (reference sequence). The CDR3 DNA sequence: TGTGCCACCAGCATCGGCATCGGCGGGAATTCCTACGAGCAGTACTTC. Protein: CATSIGIGGNSYEQYF.

V usage is TRBV15 and J usage is TRBJ2-4, with 7 bases identical to TRBD1. CDR3 length: 14 amino acids. CDR1 is LNHNV and CDR2 is YYDKDF in the germline V gene (reference sequence). Unmatched junction bases numbered 9, after V lost 11 bases and J lost 2 bases. The CDR3 DNA is TGTGCCCCAAAGAGGGGGCTGACCAAAAACATTCAGTACTTC. Amino acids: CAPKRGLTKNIQYF.

V usage is TRBV25-1 and J usage is TRBJ1-4, with no clear D. The CDR3 spans 14 residues. V was cut by 4 bases and J by 4 bases, with 10 bases left in between. Germline values: CDR1 MGHDK, CDR2 SYGVNS. Here the CDR3 reads CASSAAGYNEKLFF. CDR3 DNA sequence: TGTGCCAGCAGTGCCGCCGGATATAATGAAAAACTGTTTTTT.

This clone was seen once. This chain uses TRBV28 with TRBJ2-7, with 10 bases lining up with TRBD1. Germline CDR1 is MDHEN and CDR2 is SYDVKM. The V and J ends lost 5 bases and 2 bases, in that order; junction bases with no gene match: 6. The CDR3 runs 15 residues. This CDR3 is CASSDTGQGPYEQYF. The DNA of the CDR3 is TGTGCCAGCAGTGATACGGGACAGGGGCCCTACGAGCAGTACTTC.

The rearrangement joins TRBV7-9 to TRBJ1-2; the D is unclear. Between the trimmed V and J ends, which lost 5 bases and 7 bases, there was a span of 14 bases. This CDR3 comprises 13 residues. In germline, CDR1 is SEHNR, CDR2 FQNEAQ (reference sequence). The CDR3 is CASSPPDGAGYTF. CDR3 DNA sequence: TGTGCCAGCAGCCCCCCGGACGGCGCTGGCTACACCTTC.

V usage is TRBV3-1 (or the pseudogene TRBV3-2) and J usage is TRBJ2-4; maybe TRBD1 (5 bases). The CDR3 extends over 15 amino acids. Germline V gene sequence: CDR1 LGHDT, CDR2 YNNKEL (reference sequence). Between the trimmed V and J ends, which lost 1 base and 8 bases, there was a span of 15 bases. The CDR3 reads CASSQAAGNRDIQYF. The CDR3 DNA reads TGTGCCAGCAGCCAAGCAGCAGGGAATAGGGACATTCAGTACTTC.

V gene TRBV11-3 combines with J gene TRBJ2-2; D tentatively fits TRBD1 or TRBD2 (5 bases each). Trimming took off 5 bases at V and 6 bases at J, with 13 bases between the two ends. Germline CDR1 and CDR2: SGHNT and YENEEA. The CDR3 extends over 14 amino acids. The CDR3 spells CASSIRDVAGELFF. As DNA, the CDR3 is TGTGCCAGCAGCATACGGGACGTTGCCGGGGAGCTGTTTTTT.

This clone has only one observation. The chain joins TRBV18 to TRBJ1-4; D possibly corresponds to TRBD1 (6 bases). CDR1 KGHSH and CDR2 LQKENI come from the germline V gene. The CDR3 is 15 amino acids. V shed 3 bases and J shed 4 bases, with 12 bases lying between them. The CDR3 sequence: CASSPTRGDNEKLFF. In DNA, the CDR3 is TGTGCCAGCTCACCTACAAGGGGGGATAATGAAAAACTGTTTTTT.

The chain has TRBV19 and TRBJ2-5, with 14 bases matching TRBD2. CDR3 length: 15 residues. V shed 6 bases, J shed 1 base, and the junction held 1 base outside the gene matches. The germline V gene has CDR1 LNHDA and CDR2 SQIVND (reference sequence). As DNA, the CDR3 is TGTGCCAGTAGGGGACTAGCGGGGGTCCAAGAGACCCAGTACTTC. Translated, it gives CASRGLAGVQETQYF.

The chain has TRBV19 and TRBJ1-4; 9 nucleotides align to TRBD1. Germline CDR1 and CDR2: LNHDA and SQIVND (reference sequence). This CDR3 has 16 amino acids. Trimming took 9 bases from V and 3 from J; bases not matched to a gene: 11. The CDR3 region is CASRTGDSPANEKLFF. The CDR3 region has the DNA TGTGCCAGCCGGACAGGGGATTCTCCTGCTAATGAAAAACTGTTTTTT.

The rearrangement joins TRBV19 to TRBJ1-1; D remains ambiguous. In germline, CDR1 is LNHDA, CDR2 SQIVND (reference sequence). The ends were cut back, 5 bases at V and 2 bases at J, with 15 bases in the middle. This CDR3 has 15 residues. The CDR3 is CASSWSFGGNTEAFF. In DNA form, the CDR3 reads TGTGCCAGTAGTTGGAGTTTCGGAGGTAACACTGAAGCTTTCTTT.

The V call is TRBV4-3, the J call TRBJ1-2, with D perhaps matching TRBD1 (5 bases). The CDR3 spans 15 residues. V was trimmed by 0 bases and J by 4 bases, leaving 12 bases between them. The germline V gene encodes CDR1 LGHNA and CDR2 YSLEER. This CDR3 reads CASSQDRGDAYGYTF. The CDR3 DNA reads TGCGCCAGCAGCCAAGATCGGGGGGACGCCTATGGCTACACCTTC.

The chain couples TRBV7-8 to TRBJ1-5, with 8 bases aligning to TRBD1. This CDR3 comprises 15 residues. Germline lookup yields CDR1 SGHVS and CDR2 FQNEAQ. Losses at the gene ends were 6 bases for V and 2 bases for J; bases not matched to a gene: 6. The CDR3 region has the DNA TGTGCCAGCAGGGGACAGGATTCGGGCAATCAGCCCCAGCATTTT. Its protein is CASRGQDSGNQPQHF.

The rearrangement uses TRBV11-3 and TRBJ2-3; D call uncertain. The CDR3 runs 11 residues. The germline gives CDR1 SGHNT, CDR2 YENEEA. V was cut by 3 bases and J by 7 bases, with 5 bases left in between. This chain's CDR3 is CASSLGNTQYF. In nucleotides, the CDR3 is TGTGCCAGCAGCTTGGGTAATACGCAGTATTTT.

J is TRBJ2-7 and V is TRBV7-8, with 7 bases identical to TRBD2. Germline trimming cut 5 bases from V and 2 bases from J; bases unmatched to any gene: 9. The CDR3 covers 15 residues. Germline loops: CDR1 SGHVS, CDR2 FQNEAQ. CDR3 sequence: CASSVMGGDAYEQYF. For the CDR3, the DNA is TGTGCCAGCAGCGTTATGGGGGGGGATGCCTACGAGCAGTACTTC.

This sequence joins TRBV28 and TRBJ1-2, with a tentative D call TRBD1 (5 bases). The CDR3 totals 12 residues. V shed 4 bases and J shed 8 bases, with 11 bases lying between them. The germline gives CDR1 MDHEN, CDR2 SYDVKM. CDR3 loop: CASSSGREGYTF. As DNA, the CDR3 is TGTGCCAGCAGTTCAGGGAGGGAGGGCTACACCTTC.